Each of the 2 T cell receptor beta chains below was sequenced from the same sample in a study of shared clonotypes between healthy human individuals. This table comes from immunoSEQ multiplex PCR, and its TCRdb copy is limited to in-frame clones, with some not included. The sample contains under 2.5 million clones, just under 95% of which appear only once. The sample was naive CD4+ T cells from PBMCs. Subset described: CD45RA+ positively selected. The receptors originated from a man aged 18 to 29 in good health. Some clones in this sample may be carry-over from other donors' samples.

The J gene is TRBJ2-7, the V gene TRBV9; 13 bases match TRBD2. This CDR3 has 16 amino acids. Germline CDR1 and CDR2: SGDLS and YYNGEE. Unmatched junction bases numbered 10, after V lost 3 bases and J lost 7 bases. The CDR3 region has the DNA TGTGCCAGCAGCGCTTATGGACTAGCGGGAGTTGCGGAGCAGTACTTC. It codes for CASSAYGLAGVAEQYF. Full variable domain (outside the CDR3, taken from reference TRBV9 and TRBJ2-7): DSGVTQTPKHLITATGQRVTLRCSPRSGDLSVYWYQQSLDQGLQFLIQYYNGEERAKGNILERFSAQQFPDLHSELNLSSLELGDSALYFCASSAYGLAGVAEQYFGPGTRLTVT.

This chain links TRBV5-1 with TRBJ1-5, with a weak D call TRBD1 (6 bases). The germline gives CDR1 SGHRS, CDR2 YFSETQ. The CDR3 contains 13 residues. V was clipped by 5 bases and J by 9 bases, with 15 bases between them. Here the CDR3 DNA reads TGCGCCAGCAGACTGAGACAGGTGGGGCCCCAGCATTTT. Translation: CASRLRQVGPQHF.